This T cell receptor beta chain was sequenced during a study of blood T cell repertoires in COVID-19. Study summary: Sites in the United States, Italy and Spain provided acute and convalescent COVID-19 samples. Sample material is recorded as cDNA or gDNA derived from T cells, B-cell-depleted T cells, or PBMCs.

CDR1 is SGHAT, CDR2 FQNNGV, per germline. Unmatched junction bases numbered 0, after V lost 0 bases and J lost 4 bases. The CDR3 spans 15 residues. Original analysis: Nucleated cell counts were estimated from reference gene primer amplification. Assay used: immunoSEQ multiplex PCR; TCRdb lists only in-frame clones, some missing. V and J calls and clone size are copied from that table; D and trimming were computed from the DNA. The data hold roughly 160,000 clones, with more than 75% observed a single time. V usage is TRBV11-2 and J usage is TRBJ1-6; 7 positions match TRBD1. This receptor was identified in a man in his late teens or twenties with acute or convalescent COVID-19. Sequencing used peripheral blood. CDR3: CASSLDRGYNSPLHF. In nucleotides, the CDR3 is TGTGCCAGCAGCTTAGACAGGGGGTATAATTCACCCCTCCACTTT.